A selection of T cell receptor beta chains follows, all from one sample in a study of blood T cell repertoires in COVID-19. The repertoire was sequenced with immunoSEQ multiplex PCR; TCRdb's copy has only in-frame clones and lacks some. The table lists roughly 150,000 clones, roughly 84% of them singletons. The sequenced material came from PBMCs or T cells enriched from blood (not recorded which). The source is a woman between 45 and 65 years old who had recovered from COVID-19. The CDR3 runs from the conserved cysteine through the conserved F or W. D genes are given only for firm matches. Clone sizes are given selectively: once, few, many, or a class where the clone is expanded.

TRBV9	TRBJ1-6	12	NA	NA	CASSGDYSPLHF	TGTGCCAGCAGCGGGGACTATTCACCCCTCCACTTT
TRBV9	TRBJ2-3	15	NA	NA	CASSVATGGTDTQYF	TGTGCCAGCAGCGTAGCTACGGGGGGCACAGATACGCAGTATTTT
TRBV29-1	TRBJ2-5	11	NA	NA	CSARDIETQYF	TGCAGCGCCAGGGACATAGAGACCCAGTACTTC
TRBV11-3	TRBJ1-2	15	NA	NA	CASSLTPGTTRGYTF	TGTGCCAGCAGCTTAACCCCCGGGACGACTAGGGGCTACACCTTC
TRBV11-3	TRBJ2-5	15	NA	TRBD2	CASSLLGGAGETQYF	TGTGCCAGCAGCTTGCTCGGGGGGGCCGGGGAGACCCAGTACTTC
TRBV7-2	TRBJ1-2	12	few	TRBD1	CASSPQGGGYTF	TGTGCCAGCAGCCCGCAGGGGGGCGGCTACACCTTC
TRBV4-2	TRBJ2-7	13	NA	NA	CASSLQGTYEQYF	TGTGCCAGCAGCCTACAGGGAACCTACGAGCAGTACTTC
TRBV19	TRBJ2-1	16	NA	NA	CASSRVRASSYNEQFF	TGTGCCAGTAGTAGGGTGAGAGCGAGCTCCTACAATGAGCAGTTCTTC
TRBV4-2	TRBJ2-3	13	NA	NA	CASPQANTDTQYF	TGTGCCAGCCCCCAAGCCAATACAGATACGCAGTATTTT
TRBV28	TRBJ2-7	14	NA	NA	CASRLMTGPYEQYF	TGTGCCAGCAGACTCATGACAGGACCCTACGAGCAGTACTTC
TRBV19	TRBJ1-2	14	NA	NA	CASNSRVSAYGYTF	TGTGCCAGTAATTCACGGGTATCAGCCTATGGCTACACCTTC
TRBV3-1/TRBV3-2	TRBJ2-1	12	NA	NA	CASSFTLGEQFF	TGTGCCAGCAGCTTTACCCTCGGTGAGCAGTTCTTC
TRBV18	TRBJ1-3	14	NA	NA	CASSTTGFENTIYF	TGTGCCAGCTCAACGACAGGATTTGAAAACACCATATATTTT
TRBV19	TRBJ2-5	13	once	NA	CASSSQSQETQYF	TGTGCCAGTAGTTCCCAATCCCAAGAGACCCAGTACTTC
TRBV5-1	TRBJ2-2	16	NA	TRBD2	CASSLAATSGPGELFF	TGCGCCAGCAGCTTGGCAGCGACTAGCGGTCCCGGGGAGCTGTTTTTT
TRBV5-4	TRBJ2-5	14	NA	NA	CASSLVPNQETQYF	TGTGCCAGCAGCTTGGTGCCTAACCAAGAGACCCAGTACTTC
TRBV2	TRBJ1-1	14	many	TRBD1	CASTKGQENTEAFF	TGTGCCTCGACAAAGGGACAGGAGAACACTGAAGCTTTCTTT
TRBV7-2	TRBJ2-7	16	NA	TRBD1	CASSLDSGTGSYEQYF	TGTGCCAGCAGCTTAGACTCCGGGACAGGGTCCTACGAGCAGTACTTC
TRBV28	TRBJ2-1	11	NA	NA	CASSTDAGQFF	TGTGCCAGCAGCACGGACGCGGGGCAGTTCTTC
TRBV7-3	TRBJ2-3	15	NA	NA	CASSITGDPTDTQYF	TGTGCCAGCAGCATCACAGGTGACCCCACAGATACGCAGTATTTT